The 28 T cell receptor beta chains reported below all come from one sample, sequenced in a study of blood T cell repertoires in COVID-19. The protocol was immunoSEQ multiplex PCR, while the TCRdb copy is restricted to in-frame clones and leaves out a portion. The top ten clones hold approximately 15% of a sample with about 69,000 clones, approximately 83% of them seen once. The sequencing sample was made of peripheral blood. The source of these receptors is a middle-aged man with COVID-19, enrolled during active disease.

This clone was seen a handful of times. The genes are TRBV6-5 and TRBJ2-1; 7 nucleotides line up with TRBD1. This CDR3 has 15 amino acids. The germline gives CDR1 MNHEY, CDR2 SVGAGI. V gave up 6 bases and J gave up 0 bases; unmatched junction bases: 5. CDR3 sequence: CASRGRQGSYNEQFF. Written as DNA, the CDR3 is TGTGCCAGCAGGGGGAGACAGGGCTCCTACAATGAGCAGTTCTTC.

CDR3 amino acids: CASSSTGDGTDTQYF. CDR3 nucleotides: TGTGCCAGCAGCTCTACAGGGGATGGGACAGATACGCAGTATTTT. The chain couples TRBV28 to TRBJ2-3, with 7 bases aligning to TRBD1. The length of the CDR3 is 15 residues. Germline V gene data show CDR1 as MDHEN and CDR2 as SYDVKM. The J segment lost 3 bases and the V segment lost 6 bases, leaving 9 bases of the junction unmatched.

The chain uses TRBV4-1 and TRBJ2-7; 7 positions agree with TRBD2. Trimming cost V 2 bases and J 1 base; bases outside gene matches: 5. Looked up from germline, CDR1 is MGHRA and CDR2 is YSYEKL. The CDR3 is made up of 15 amino acids. The chain's CDR3 is CASSQSGSGSYEQYF. For the CDR3, the DNA is TGCGCCAGCAGCCAAAGTGGTAGCGGGTCCTACGAGCAGTACTTC.

The V and J genes are TRBV11-2 and TRBJ2-7, with a possible D match to TRBD1 (5 bases). The CDR3 totals 13 residues. V lost 1 base and J 2 bases, leaving 6 bases between the germline ends. Looked up from germline, CDR1 is SGHAT and CDR2 is FQNNGV. The CDR3 loop reads CASSLAGTYEQYF. The CDR3 DNA reads as TGTGCCAGCAGCTTAGCAGGGACCTACGAGCAGTACTTC.

The V and J genes are TRBV6-5 and TRBJ2-5, with D possibly being TRBD2 (6 bases). The V end was cut by 8 bases, the J end by 5 bases, with 21 bases between. Per germline, CDR1 MNHEY and CDR2 SVGAGI. CDR3 length equals 15 residues. CDR3 in amino acids: CASSLGGAAGETQYF. In nucleotides, the CDR3 is TGTGCCAGCTCCCTGGGGGGAGCGGCGGGGGAGACCCAGTACTTC.

The rearrangement links TRBV3-1 (or the pseudogene TRBV3-2) to TRBJ2-7; D possibly corresponds to TRBD1 (5 bases). Trimming took off 0 bases at V and 6 bases at J, with 9 bases between the two ends. This CDR3 region has 13 residues. From germline, CDR1 is LGHDT and CDR2 YNNKEL (reference sequence). Here the CDR3 DNA reads TGTGCCAGCAGCCAAGAAGGGGCACGCGAGCAGTACTTC. Its protein product is CASSQEGAREQYF.

The chain joins TRBV3-1 (or the pseudogene TRBV3-2) to TRBJ1-4, with a tentative D call TRBD1 (6 bases). Germline loops: CDR1 LGHDT, CDR2 YNNKEL (reference sequence). There are 17 residues in the CDR3. Between the trimmed V and J ends, which lost 0 bases and 8 bases, there was a span of 19 bases. In DNA, the CDR3 is TGTGCCAGCAGCCAAGAGAAGCTCGGCAGGGGCCCCGAAAAACTGTTTTTT. It translates to CASSQEKLGRGPEKLFF.

There are a few counts of this clone. This chain links TRBV6-1 with TRBJ1-6; the match to TRBD1 covers 9 bases. Germline CDR1 is MNHNS and CDR2 is SASEGT. The V segment lost 2 bases and the J segment 10 bases; nucleotides outside the gene matches: 12. The CDR3 runs to 17 residues. CDR3 loop: CASSENSLGQGDSPLHF. In DNA, the CDR3 is TGTGCCAGCAGTGAAAACTCTTTGGGACAGGGTGACTCACCCCTCCACTTT.

As concerns this clone: A read error may produce the germline difference seen at one junction end. V gene TRBV5-4 combines with J gene TRBJ2-2; 14 bases are a match to TRBD2. The CDR3 is made up of 15 amino acids. Germline V gene sequence: CDR1 SGHNT, CDR2 YYREEE (reference sequence). This chain's CDR3 is CASSSGTSGGLSELF. The CDR3 nucleotides are TGTGCCAGCAGTTCCGGGACTAGCGGGGGTCTAAGCGAGCTTTTT.

The chain joins TRBV5-4 to TRBJ2-3; 10 bases match TRBD2. Trimming removed 0 bases from V and 4 bases from J; junction bases left unmatched: 14. The CDR3 consists of 19 residues. The V gene's germline CDR1 is SGHNT and CDR2 YYREEE (reference sequence). The CDR3 region has the DNA TGTGCCAGCAGCTTGGGAGCCAAAAGCGGGGGGGCCATCGCAGATACGCAGTATTTT. Encoded protein: CASSLGAKSGGAIADTQYF.

The gene calls are TRBV5-1 and TRBJ2-7; maybe TRBD2 (6 bases). Germline CDR1 reads SGHRS; CDR2 reads YFSETQ. Trimming cost V 0 bases and J 3 bases, with 10 bases left between them. The CDR3 extends over 14 amino acids. CDR3 protein: CASSLGQGGYEQYF. CDR3 DNA: TGCGCCAGCAGCTTGGGGCAGGGAGGCTACGAGCAGTACTTC.

The gene calls are TRBV6-5 and TRBJ2-3; TRBD2 is a possible D gene (6 bases). V was trimmed by 5 bases and J by 5 bases, leaving 17 bases between them. CDR3 length: 15 residues. In germline, CDR1 is MNHEY, CDR2 SVGAGI. The CDR3 bases are TGTGCCAGCAGTCCCCAGGCGGGGTTTGTAGATACGCAGTATTTT. It is translated as CASSPQAGFVDTQYF.

This clone was seen a single time. The chain couples TRBV19 to TRBJ2-2, with 9 positions matching TRBD1. The germline V gene has CDR1 LNHDA and CDR2 SQIVND (reference sequence). The V gene end was trimmed by 9 bases and the J gene end by 5 bases; junction bases not matched to a gene: 7. The length of the CDR3 is 14 residues. In nucleotides, the CDR3 is TGTGCCAGCGCTGACAGGGGGGATACCGGGGAGCTGTTTTTT. Translated: CASADRGDTGELFF.

The chain employs TRBV28 and TRBJ2-7; 11 positions match TRBD1. The germline V gene has CDR1 MDHEN and CDR2 SYDVKM. The J segment lost 2 bases and the V segment lost 6 bases, leaving 9 bases of the junction unmatched. The CDR3 consists of 16 residues. CDR3 residues: CASRSAGTGGTYEQYF. The DNA for the CDR3 is TGTGCCAGCAGATCCGCCGGGACAGGGGGAACCTACGAGCAGTACTTC.

The chain uses TRBV7-9 and TRBJ1-2; D gene ambiguous. Trimming removed 1 base at V and 3 bases at J, with 6 bases between. The germline CDR1 and CDR2 sequences are SEHNR and FQNEAQ (reference sequence). This CDR3 comprises 13 residues. The CDR3 region has the DNA TGTGCCAGCAGCTTAGGGTCGGACTATGGCTACACCTTC. This codes for CASSLGSDYGYTF.

V and J are TRBV11-2 and TRBJ2-5; 14 positions match TRBD2. The CDR3 extends over 16 amino acids. The V gene end was trimmed by 4 bases and the J gene end by 5 bases; junction bases not matched to a gene: 6. Germline-derived CDR1 and CDR2 are SGHAT and FQNNGV. The CDR3 DNA is TGTGCCAGCAGCTCCTCGGGACTAGCGGGGGTTGAGACCCAGTACTTC. Amino acids: CASSSSGLAGVETQYF.

V is TRBV18 and J is TRBJ1-1, with 9 bases that match TRBD1. Germline-derived CDR1 and CDR2 are KGHSH and LQKENI. CDR3 length: 14 residues. V shed 4 bases, J shed 4 bases, and the junction held 4 bases outside the gene matches. The CDR3 DNA reads TGTGCCAGCTCACTCGACAGGGGGGCCACTGAAGCTTTCTTT. Translating it yields CASSLDRGATEAFF.

This chain connects TRBV9 to TRBJ2-2; 9 nucleotides agree with TRBD1. Germline CDR1 SGDLS, CDR2 YYNGEE. With 1 base clipped from V and 6 bases from J, the junction kept 4 bases outside the gene matches. The CDR3 loop spans 15 amino acids. CDR3 amino acids: CASSVTGGVSGELFF. In nucleotides, the CDR3 is TGTGCCAGCAGCGTAACAGGGGGCGTATCCGGGGAGCTGTTTTTT.

The chain couples TRBV28 to TRBJ1-1; 11 bases line up with TRBD1. From germline, CDR1 is MDHEN and CDR2 SYDVKM. The CDR3 contains 15 residues. With 5 bases clipped from V and 6 bases from J, the junction kept 8 bases outside the gene matches. The CDR3 nucleotides are TGTGCCAGCAGTCTACCGGACAGGGGGCGGCCTGAAGCTTTCTTT. Protein product: CASSLPDRGRPEAFF.

This chain uses TRBV5-1 with TRBJ2-7, with 7 bases aligning to TRBD1. The CDR3 has 14 residues. CDR1 is SGHRS and CDR2 is YFSETQ in the germline V gene. V lost 0 bases, J lost 5 bases, and 5 bases stayed unmatched. CDR3 amino acids: CASSLGQGYHEQYF. CDR3 sequence (DNA): TGCGCCAGCAGCTTGGGACAGGGTTACCACGAGCAGTACTTC.

This clone has just one count. The chain couples TRBV7-6 to TRBJ2-2, with a weak D call TRBD1 (6 bases). This CDR3 is 16 amino acids long. Germline V lookup: CDR1 SGHVS, CDR2 FNYEAQ. V shed 5 bases and J shed 3 bases, with 16 bases lying between them. The CDR3 nucleotides are TGTGCCAGCAGCCCCATGGGACACCTCGACACCGGGGAGCTGTTTTTT. Translating it yields CASSPMGHLDTGELFF.

The chain's CDR3 is CASSKRRRGLSYNEQFF. CDR3 DNA sequence: TGTGCCAGCAGCAAAAGGCGGCGGGGCCTCTCCTACAATGAGCAGTTCTTC. The genes are TRBV21-1 and TRBJ2-1; no check of the table's D call, TRBD2, against the DNA was made. TRBV21-1 is reported as a pseudogene. The CDR3 runs to 17 residues.

This chain uses TRBV5-1 with TRBJ2-5; 9 bases map to TRBD2. The ends lost 4 bases at V and 1 base at J; junction bases unmatched: 8. Germline assignment: CDR1 SGHRS and CDR2 YFSETQ. This CDR3 is built from 16 residues. This CDR3 is CASSTAGGSLQETQYF. CDR3 sequence (DNA): TGCGCCAGCAGCACAGCGGGGGGCTCCCTCCAAGAGACCCAGTACTTC. The full variable domain, completed using reference TRBV5-1 and TRBJ2-5, is KAGVTQTPRYLIKTRGQQVTLSCSPISGHRSVSWYQQTPGQGLQFLFEYFSETQRNKGNFPGRFSGRQFSNSRSEMNVSTLELGDSALYLCASSTAGGSLQETQYFGPGTRLLVL.

The V gene is TRBV30, the J gene TRBJ2-5; 12 bases map to TRBD2. Germline-derived CDR1 and CDR2 are GTSNPN and SVGIG (reference sequence). V gave up 4 bases and J gave up 1 base; unmatched junction bases: 4. The CDR3 has 15 amino acids. The CDR3 protein is CAWKLAGGLQETQYF. The CDR3, as DNA: TGTGCCTGGAAACTAGCGGGGGGCCTCCAAGAGACCCAGTACTTC.

The chain couples TRBV2 to TRBJ1-2; the D is unclear. CDR3 length: 12 amino acids. Trimming took 10 bases from V and 5 from J, leaving 14 bases between them. The V gene's germline CDR1 is SNHLY and CDR2 FYNNEI. The CDR3 sequence is CATQRVFYGYTF. The CDR3, as DNA: TGTGCCACTCAGCGGGTCTTTTATGGCTACACCTTC.

This chain connects TRBV30 to TRBJ1-5; tentative D call: TRBD1 (5 bases). V lost 2 bases and J lost 1, with 9 bases in between. Germline assignment: CDR1 GTSNPN and CDR2 SVGIG (reference sequence). CDR3 length: 14 residues. The DNA of the CDR3 is TGTGCCTGGAGTACGGGGGGAAGCAATCAGCCCCAGCATTTT. The encoded protein is CAWSTGGSNQPQHF.

The V call is TRBV5-1, the J call TRBJ2-2, with D unresolved. Trimming pared 0 bases from V and 2 bases from J, leaving 8 bases between. The CDR3 runs to 15 residues. Germline values: CDR1 SGHRS, CDR2 YFSETQ. The CDR3 DNA reads as TGCGCCAGCAGCTTGGGGGCTACTAACACCGGGGAGCTGTTTTTT. It specifies CASSLGATNTGELFF.

The DNA for the CDR3 is TGTGCCAGCAGTGTCCGGGTCGGGTATGGCTACACCTTC. It specifies CASSVRVGYGYTF. The genes are TRBV2 and TRBJ1-2, with no clear D. V was pared by 4 bases and J by 5 bases, with 11 bases between. Per the germline V gene, CDR1 is SNHLY and CDR2 is FYNNEI. This CDR3 is 13 amino acids long.